The 28 T cell receptor beta chains below come from one sample, sequenced in a study of PD-L1 blockade in urothelial cancer. Produced via immunoSEQ multiplex PCR; TCRdb's table is partial and in-frame only. The data show approximately 67,000 clones, around 87% seen once. As for time point: pretreatment peripheral blood. This specimen consisted of PBMCs, obtained around atezolizumab (anti-PD-L1) treatment. These receptors all stem from a man aged 55 to 69 with urothelial cancer.

The chain uses TRBV19 and TRBJ1-2, with a weak D call TRBD1 (6 bases). The CDR3 has 14 amino acids. CDR1 is LNHDA, CDR2 SQIVND, per germline (reference sequence). The V and J ends lost 5 bases and 0 bases respectively, with 10 bases between them. CDR3 protein: CASSSTGANYGYTF. The CDR3 nucleotides read TGTGCCAGTAGTTCGACAGGCGCTAACTATGGCTACACCTTC.

The chain recombines TRBV7-2 with TRBJ2-3; D is unclear. Germline loops: CDR1 SGHTA, CDR2 FQGNSA. The V and J ends lost 5 bases and 8 bases respectively, with 11 bases between them. The CDR3 covers 12 residues. DNA for the CDR3: TGTGCCAGCAGCCCCCCCGCAGGTACGCAGTATTTT. It is translated as CASSPPAGTQYF.

The V and J genes are TRBV18 and TRBJ1-6; possible D gene TRBD1, 5 bases. The CDR3 is 13 amino acids. The V gene's germline CDR1 is KGHSH and CDR2 LQKENI. Between the trimmed V and J ends, which lost 2 bases and 7 bases, there was a span of 6 bases. CDR3: CASSPGGNSPLHF. The CDR3 DNA reads as TGTGCCAGCTCACCAGGGGGGAATTCACCCCTCCACTTT.

The rearrangement joins TRBV6-1 to TRBJ2-3; 9 bases line up with TRBD1. Germline V lookup: CDR1 MNHNS, CDR2 SASEGT. The junction had 7 bases not matched to a gene; V was cut back by 11 bases and J by 1 base. This CDR3 spans 14 amino acids. The CDR3 loop reads CAGSGQGGTDTQYF. The CDR3 coding sequence is TGTGCCGGGTCGGGACAGGGAGGCACAGATACGCAGTATTTT.

The chain has TRBV5-1 and TRBJ1-2; 7 bases line up with TRBD1. Losses at the gene ends were 3 bases for V and 2 bases for J; bases not matched to a gene: 7. This CDR3 comprises 15 residues. From germline, CDR1 is SGHRS and CDR2 YFSETQ. Here the CDR3 reads CASSSQPDRNYGYTF. CDR3 DNA sequence: TGCGCCAGCAGCTCCCAACCGGACAGGAACTATGGCTACACCTTC.

The CDR3 spells CASSQVGTTTDTQYF. In DNA, the CDR3 is TGTGCCAGCAGCCAAGTCGGGACTACCACAGATACGCAGTATTTT. The chain employs TRBV4-2 and TRBJ2-3; 7 nucleotides match TRBD2. V gave up 1 base and J gave up 2 bases; unmatched junction bases: 3. The CDR3 is 15 amino acids. Germline-derived CDR1 and CDR2 are LGHNA and YNFKEQ.

The chain couples TRBV30 to TRBJ1-1; D remains ambiguous. The CDR3 is 14 amino acids. V was shortened by 0 bases and J by 1 base, with 9 bases between the two germline ends. Germline loops: CDR1 GTSNPN, CDR2 SVGIG (reference sequence). The CDR3 coding sequence is TGTGCCTGGAGTGTACCCGGTAAGAACACTGAAGCTTTCTTT. Translation gives CAWSVPGKNTEAFF.

The chain combines TRBV10-2 with TRBJ1-1; TRBD1 matches at 11 bases. The V gene end was trimmed by 6 bases and the J gene end by 4 bases; junction bases not matched to a gene: 10. The CDR3 contains 16 residues. CDR1 WSHSY and CDR2 SAAADI come from the germline V gene. The CDR3 spells CASRAGTGGVGTEAFF. As DNA, the CDR3 is TGCGCCAGCAGAGCCGGGACAGGGGGGGTGGGCACTGAAGCTTTCTTT.

The chain joins TRBV20-1 to TRBJ2-7; D is unresolved. CDR3 size: 11 residues. V was pared by 3 bases and J by 1 base, with 4 bases between. Germline V gene lookup returns CDR1 DFQATT and CDR2 SNEGSKA (reference sequence). The CDR3 here is CSASGSYEQYF. CDR3 coding DNA: TGCAGTGCTAGCGGGTCCTACGAGCAGTACTTC.

This clone came up once. The chain couples TRBV11-2 to TRBJ2-3; 12 bases are a match to TRBD2. Germline V gene sequence: CDR1 SGHAT, CDR2 FQNNGV. V gave up 4 bases and J gave up 1 base; unmatched junction bases: 3. The CDR3 contains 16 residues. CDR3 protein: CASSSLAGGGTDTQYF. The CDR3 coding sequence is TGTGCCAGCAGCTCCCTAGCGGGGGGGGGCACAGATACGCAGTATTTT.

This sequence joins TRBV4-1 and TRBJ2-4, with 9 bases aligning to TRBD2. This CDR3 spans 17 amino acids. With V trimmed by 0 bases and J by 4 bases, 7 bases remained unmatched. Germline V gene lookup returns CDR1 MGHRA and CDR2 YSYEKL. The CDR3 DNA follows: TGCGCCAGCAGCCAAGAGTACATTCTAGCGGGGAAAAACATTCAGTACTTC. As protein: CASSQEYILAGKNIQYF.

This rearrangement joins TRBV25-1 to TRBJ1-2; D is unresolved. Germline-derived CDR1 and CDR2 are MGHDK and SYGVNS. CDR3 length: 13 amino acids. Trimming cost V 9 bases and J 3 bases, with 14 bases left between them. The CDR3 loop reads CASAANWDYGYTF. Here the CDR3 DNA reads TGTGCCAGTGCGGCCAACTGGGACTATGGCTACACCTTC.

The chain carries TRBV25-1 and TRBJ2-1; perhaps TRBD1 as D (6 bases). Germline CDR1 is MGHDK and CDR2 is SYGVNS. V lost 2 bases to trimming and J lost 10 bases, with 15 bases between them. The CDR3 is 14 residues long. CDR3 in DNA: TGTGCCAGCAGTGAAAGGCAGGGGAAAAGCGAGCAGTTCTTC. Residues: CASSERQGKSEQFF. Full variable domain (missing parts from reference TRBV25-1 and TRBJ2-1): EADIYQTPRYLVIGTGKKITLECSQTMGHDKMYWYQQDPGMELHLIHYSYGVNSTEKGDLSSESTVSRIRTEHFPLTLESARPSHTSQYLCASSERQGKSEQFFGPGTRLTVL.

Worth noting for this clone: Other DNA sequences in this specimen translate into the identical CDR3. The chain uses TRBV11-2 and TRBJ1-1, with TRBD1 identical over 9 bases. V lost 4 bases and J lost 7; bases outside the gene matches: 4. The CDR3 has 13 residues. In germline, CDR1 is SGHAT, CDR2 FQNNGV. CDR3 in amino acids: CASSSGQGNEAFF. DNA of the CDR3: TGTGCCAGCAGCTCGGGACAGGGTAATGAAGCTTTCTTT.

This clone is medium-sized in the sample. The V gene is TRBV10-3, the J gene TRBJ1-1; D remains ambiguous. CDR3 length: 10 residues. CDR1 and CDR2 from the germline V gene are ENHRY and SYGVKD. V was shortened by 8 bases and J by 2 bases, with 3 bases between the two germline ends. The CDR3 loop is CAIGNTEAFF. DNA of the CDR3: TGTGCCATCGGCAACACTGAAGCTTTCTTT.

The V call is TRBV5-8, the J call TRBJ2-5; 15 bases line up with TRBD2. From germline, CDR1 is SGHTS and CDR2 YDEGEE. The CDR3 covers 15 residues. V dropped 3 bases and J dropped 5; count of bases not matched to a gene: 2. Written as DNA, the CDR3 is TGTGCCAGCAGCTCCGGACTAGCGGGGGGGGAGACCCAGTACTTC. Its translation is CASSSGLAGGETQYF.

This chain's CDR3 is CASRQAAAPYEQYF. Written as DNA, the CDR3 is TGTGCCAGCCGCCAGGCAGCCGCACCCTACGAGCAGTACTTC. This chain joins TRBV19 and TRBJ2-7, with D uncertain. This CDR3 comprises 14 residues. V shed 9 bases and J shed 2 bases, with 17 bases lying between them. Germline CDR1 LNHDA, CDR2 SQIVND (reference sequence).

The chain combines TRBV4-3 with TRBJ2-3; TRBD2 aligns across 13 bases. Germline V gene lookup returns CDR1 LGHNA and CDR2 YSLEER. The CDR3 totals 16 residues. After removal of 4 bases from V and 6 bases from J, the junction contained 7 bases not matched to a gene. DNA for the CDR3: TGCGCCAGCAGCCCCAAACTAGCGGGGGGGCGTGATACGCAGTATTTT. Encoded protein: CASSPKLAGGRDTQYF.

The chain is built from TRBV5-1 and TRBJ2-3, with D maybe TRBD1 (6 bases). There are 14 residues in the CDR3. Germline CDR1 reads SGHRS; CDR2 reads YFSETQ. The germline V and J ends were trimmed by 4 bases and 2 bases, with 11 bases remaining between them. CDR3 amino acids: CASSLGDNTDTQYF. Written as DNA, the CDR3 is TGCGCCAGCAGCCTAGGGGACAACACAGATACGCAGTATTTT.

A few counts support this clone. The rearrangement joins TRBV7-9 to TRBJ1-4; TRBD1 matches 8 bases. Germline V gene sequence: CDR1 SEHNR, CDR2 FQNEAQ (reference sequence). The length of the CDR3 is 14 residues. V shed 4 bases, J shed 3 bases, and the junction held 1 base outside the gene matches. The CDR3 DNA reads as TGTGCCAGCAGCTACAGGGGGTCTAATGAAAAACTGTTTTTT. Translated: CASSYRGSNEKLFF.

J is TRBJ2-7 and V is TRBV2; maybe TRBD1 (6 bases). Germline values: CDR1 SNHLY, CDR2 FYNNEI. The CDR3 totals 14 residues. V was pared by 6 bases and J by 1 base, with 13 bases between. CDR3 bases: TGTGCCAGCAGGGAGACAGGACAATCCTACGAGCAGTACTTC. Its translation is CASRETGQSYEQYF.

J is TRBJ1-1 and V is TRBV19, with D possibly matching TRBD1 (6 bases). V lost 5 bases and J 0 bases, leaving 13 bases between the germline ends. The CDR3 covers 15 residues. Germline lookup yields CDR1 LNHDA and CDR2 SQIVND (reference sequence). The CDR3 DNA reads as TGTGCCAGTAGTGTCCAGGGGAGAATGAACACTGAAGCTTTCTTT. Protein sequence: CASSVQGRMNTEAFF.

The chain couples TRBV4-3 to TRBJ1-1; D might be TRBD1 (6 bases). The CDR3 consists of 16 residues. Germline CDR1 and CDR2: LGHNA and YSLEER. Trimming removed 4 bases at V and 4 bases at J, with 19 bases between. The CDR3 here is CASSPRGIRGGTEAFF. CDR3 nucleotides: TGCGCCAGCAGCCCAAGGGGTATTAGGGGGGGCACTGAAGCTTTCTTT.

Here the CDR3 DNA reads TGTGCCAGCAGGGGGACAGGTCGGGGTAATGAGCAGTTCTTC. As protein: CASRGTGRGNEQFF. The rearrangement uses TRBV7-9 and TRBJ2-1, with 8 bases aligning to TRBD1. This CDR3 has 14 residues. J was trimmed by 7 bases and V by 6 bases; bases with no gene match: 8. The germline CDR1 and CDR2 sequences are SEHNR and FQNEAQ (reference sequence).

The genes are TRBV9 and TRBJ1-1; D ambiguous. Trimming cost V 3 bases and J 5 bases, with 14 bases left between them. The V gene's germline CDR1 is SGDLS and CDR2 YYNGEE. This CDR3 has 14 residues. The DNA for the CDR3 is TGTGCCAGCAGCGGCGGTCACACGGGGACTGAAGCTTTCTTT. Encoded protein: CASSGGHTGTEAFF.

This clone was detected ten times or more. CDR3 bases: TGTGCCAGCAGTCCTGCAGGGGGCAATTCACCCCTCCACTTT. It encodes CASSPAGGNSPLHF. J is TRBJ1-6 and V is TRBV6-5; TRBD1 agrees at 8 bases. CDR1 MNHEY and CDR2 SVGAGI come from the germline V gene. The V segment lost 5 bases and the J segment 7 bases; nucleotides outside the gene matches: 4. The CDR3 spans 14 residues.

The chain uses TRBV6-6 and TRBJ2-5, with 7 bases aligning to TRBD2. CDR3 length: 13 residues. Unmatched junction bases numbered 4, after V lost 4 bases and J lost 5 bases. Germline V gives CDR1 MNHNY, CDR2 SVGAGI (reference sequence). CDR3 region: CASSWTSVETQYF. Here the CDR3 DNA reads TGTGCCAGCAGTTGGACTAGTGTTGAGACCCAGTACTTC.

The V call is TRBV12-2, the J call TRBJ2-1; TRBD1 is taken as the D call from the table, unchecked against the DNA. TRBV12-2 has pseudogene status. The CDR3 length is 16 residues. The CDR3 sequence: CASRLESGGVDNEQFF. In DNA form, the CDR3 reads TGTGCAAGTCGCTTAGAATCAGGGGGCGTGGACAATGAGCAGTTCTTC.